This TCR beta chain originates from a study of human T cells and chemical hapten exposure. General observations from the study: Sensitization with DPC brought no change to TCRs above 1 in 1000 in frequency.

As to time point: patch test 2, 6 weeks after DPC sensitization. Treatment specified: therapeutic diphenylcyclopropenone sensitization with weekly scalp DPC. Within the library, unique molecular identifiers were attached to each individual cDNA molecule. Per the original data handling: A per-sample median of approximately 100,000 TCRs was observed, with a range of 23,224 to 690,600. TCRdb fed the RACE reads into MiXCR, producing one record per CDR3 protein. TCRdb assigned the V and J calls; the authors' analysis was not used. This sample has about 350,000 distinct CDR3 sequences; about 6% occur once, and the top ten carry about 6%. Concerning this clonotype itself: Its antigen is undetermined.

Germline loops: CDR1 DFQATT, CDR2 SNEGSKA (reference sequence). Trimming took 0 bases from V and 4 from J, leaving 7 bases between them. The CDR3 contains 13 residues. This sample comprised whole blood, obtained in connection with sensitization to the hapten diphenylcyclopropenone (DPC). The clonotype originates from a woman younger than 30 with alopecia areata. Some clones in this sample may be carry-over from other donors' samples. The rearrangement links TRBV20-1 to TRBJ1-5; D remains unclear. The DNA for the CDR3 is TGCAGTGCTAGAGATCCCCTTAATCAGCCCCAGCATTTT. It is translated as CSARDPLNQPQHF.